This TCR beta chain was observed in a study of T cell repertoires in cytomegalovirus infection. For the study at large: CMV epitopes in the study were HLA-C-restricted (recently identified) and HLA-B-restricted (well studied). Indications of both CMV infection and matching HLA type were provided by public TCR beta signatures. Points from the study as a whole: In two of eight donors, the top clonotype was HLA-C-restricted CMV-specific. Using cumulative public TCR beta family frequency, the authors identified those who carried CMV together with the relevant HLA.

MiXCR was run by TCRdb on the reads, yielding one entry per CDR3 protein. The data show around 770,000 distinct CDR3 sequences, just under 30% seen once. On this clonotype: The antigen is undetermined.

CDR1 is LGHNA, CDR2 YNFKEQ, per germline. V gave up 0 bases and J gave up 7 bases, with 13 bases separating them. This CDR3 region has 15 residues. Sequenced material: cultured CD8+ T cells from PBMCs, taken from culture after CMV antigen stimulation. This TCR was sampled from a human donor in good health (CMV status not recorded). Some clones in this sample may be carry-over from other donors' samples. The rearrangement links TRBV4-2 to TRBJ1-5; TRBD1 is a possible D gene (5 bases). In DNA, the CDR3 is TGTGCCAGCAGCCAAGAAAAGGAGGGGATCCAGCCCCAGCATTTT. This sequence encodes CASSQEKEGIQPQHF.